The rows below give T cell receptor beta chains drawn from one sample of a study of follicular helper T cells after annual influenza vaccination. The protocol was immunoSEQ multiplex PCR, while the TCRdb copy is restricted to in-frame clones and leaves out a portion. The sample lists some 15,000 clones, approximately 88% occurring once. Sequenced material: CXCR5+ CD38- circulating T follicular helper cells from blood, taken 7 days after influenza vaccination. The receptors come from an adult who received the influenza vaccine. CDR3s include the opening cysteine and the closing phenylalanine or tryptophan. D genes are given only for firm matches. A row's size may be missing; if present it is once, few, many or a size class.

d_gene: NA
j_gene: TRBJ2-3
abundance: once
v_gene: TRBV7-2
CDR3aa: CASLFGTGTDTQYF
CDR3nt: TGTGCCAGCTTGTTCGGAACGGGAACAGATACGCAGTATTTT

d_gene: TRBD2
j_gene: TRBJ2-3
abundance: NA
v_gene: TRBV10-3
CDR3aa: CAISGTSGGTDTQYF
CDR3nt: TGTGCCATCAGTGGGACTAGCGGGGGCACAGATACGCAGTATTTT

d_gene: NA
j_gene: TRBJ1-2
abundance: NA
v_gene: TRBV9
CDR3aa: CASRDSYNYGYTF
CDR3nt: TGTGCCAGCAGGGACAGCTACAACTATGGCTACACCTTC

d_gene: TRBD2
j_gene: TRBJ2-2
abundance: NA
v_gene: TRBV19
CDR3aa: CASSRRLAENTGELFF
CDR3nt: TGTGCCAGTAGTCGGCGGCTAGCGGAGAACACCGGGGAGCTGTTTTTT

d_gene: NA
j_gene: TRBJ1-2
abundance: NA
v_gene: TRBV15
CDR3aa: CATSPTGTRVGYGYTF
CDR3nt: TGTGCCACCAGCCCTACTGGGACTCGTGTCGGCTATGGCTACACCTTC

d_gene: TRBD1
j_gene: TRBJ1-2
abundance: NA
v_gene: TRBV28
CDR3aa: CASRTQGDGYTF
CDR3nt: TGTGCCAGCAGGACACAGGGGGATGGCTACACCTTC

d_gene: TRBD2
j_gene: TRBJ2-2
abundance: NA
v_gene: TRBV29-1
CDR3aa: CSVTSGRTAGELFF
CDR3nt: TGCAGCGTTACTAGCGGGCGGACCGCCGGGGAGCTGTTTTTT

d_gene: TRBD2
j_gene: TRBJ2-5
abundance: once
v_gene: TRBV7-2
CDR3aa: CASSLGGGVETQYF
CDR3nt: TGTGCCAGCAGCTTGGGGGGAGGGGTTGAGACCCAGTACTTC

d_gene: TRBD2
j_gene: TRBJ2-7
abundance: NA
v_gene: TRBV6-5
CDR3aa: CASTGGRREQYF
CDR3nt: TGTGCCAGCACGGGGGGAAGGCGCGAGCAGTACTTC

d_gene: NA
j_gene: TRBJ2-6
abundance: NA
v_gene: TRBV9
CDR3aa: CASSVAVGQNHRSGANVLTF
CDR3nt: TGTGCCAGCAGCGTAGCTGTGGGACAAAATCATCGCTCTGGGGCCAACGTCCTGACTTTC

d_gene: TRBD1
j_gene: TRBJ1-6
abundance: NA
v_gene: TRBV5-1
CDR3aa: CASSSGTGTPISYNSPLHF
CDR3nt: TGCGCCAGCAGCTCCGGGACAGGGACACCTATCTCCTATAATTCACCCCTCCACTTT

d_gene: TRBD1
j_gene: TRBJ1-1
abundance: NA
v_gene: TRBV18
CDR3aa: CASSPGPGQAEAFF
CDR3nt: TGTGCCAGCTCACCAGGCCCGGGACAGGCTGAAGCTTTCTTT

d_gene: TRBD1
j_gene: TRBJ1-2
abundance: NA
v_gene: TRBV18
CDR3aa: CASSPTKGTANYGYTF
CDR3nt: TGTGCCAGCTCACCCACCAAGGGGACAGCTAACTATGGCTACACCTTC

d_gene: TRBD1
j_gene: TRBJ1-6
abundance: NA
v_gene: TRBV5-4
CDR3aa: CASSLTGDSNSPLHF
CDR3nt: TGTGCCAGCAGCTTGACTGGGGACAGTAATTCACCCCTCCACTTT

d_gene: NA
j_gene: TRBJ2-3
abundance: NA
v_gene: TRBV7-9
CDR3aa: CASGQHAGVDTQYF
CDR3nt: TGTGCCAGCGGGCAACACGCCGGGGTAGATACGCAGTATTTT

d_gene: TRBD2
j_gene: TRBJ2-7
abundance: NA
v_gene: TRBV14
CDR3aa: CASSQLGGSGGYEQYF
CDR3nt: TGTGCCAGCAGCCAACTCGGCGGGAGCGGGGGCTACGAGCAGTACTTC